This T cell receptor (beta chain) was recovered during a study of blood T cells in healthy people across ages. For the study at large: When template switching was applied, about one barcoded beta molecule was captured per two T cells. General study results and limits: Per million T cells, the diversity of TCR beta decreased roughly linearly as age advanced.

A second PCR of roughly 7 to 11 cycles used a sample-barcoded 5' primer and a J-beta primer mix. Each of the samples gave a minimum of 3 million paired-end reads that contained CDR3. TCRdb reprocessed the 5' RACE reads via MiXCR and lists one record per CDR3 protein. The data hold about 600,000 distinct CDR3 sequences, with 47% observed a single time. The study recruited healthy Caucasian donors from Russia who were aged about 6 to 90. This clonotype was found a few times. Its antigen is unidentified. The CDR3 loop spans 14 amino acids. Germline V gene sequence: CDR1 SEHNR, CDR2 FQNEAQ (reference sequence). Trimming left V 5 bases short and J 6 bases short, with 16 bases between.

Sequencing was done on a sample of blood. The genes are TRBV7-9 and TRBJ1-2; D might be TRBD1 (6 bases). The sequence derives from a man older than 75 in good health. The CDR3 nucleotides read TGTGCCAGCAGCCACACGGAGCAGGGGAATGGCTACACCTTC. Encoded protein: CASSHTEQGNGYTF.